These T cell receptor beta chains were read from a single sample in a study of blood T cell repertoires in COVID-19. Assay: immunoSEQ multiplex PCR; the TCRdb copy retains only in-frame clones and omits some. The data contain approximately 290,000 clones, about 85% of them singletons. The sequencing sample was made of peripheral blood. The receptors shown here come from a human donor with COVID-19, enrolled during active disease. The donor label of this sample is uncertain. Both conserved end residues are part of each CDR3. Each record gives: J gene, clone size, D gene, V gene, CDR3 protein, CDR3 DNA. D genes are given only for firm matches. Some rows have no size entry. The others give once, few or many, or a class for an expanded clone.

TRBJ1-1 once . TRBV3-1/TRBV3-2 CASSQEPGWNTEAFF TGTGCCAGCAGCCAAGAGCCAGGGTGGAACACTGAAGCTTTCTTT
TRBJ1-2 . . TRBV11-2 CASSRSQGSYGYTF TGTGCCAGCAGCAGGTCCCAGGGGAGCTATGGCTACACCTTC
TRBJ1-3 . . TRBV9 CASSENSGVGNTIYF TGTGCCAGCAGTGAGAACAGCGGGGTCGGAAACACCATATATTTT
TRBJ2-3 . TRBD2 TRBV9 CASSVALAGAEDTQYF TGTGCCAGCAGCGTCGCACTAGCGGGAGCTGAAGATACGCAGTATTTT
TRBJ2-1 . TRBD2 TRBV24-1 CATSELAGRNEQFF TGTGCCACCAGTGAACTAGCGGGAAGGAATGAGCAGTTCTTC
TRBJ1-3 . . TRBV7-6 CASSATGLGGNTIYF TGTGCCAGCAGCGCCACAGGGCTGGGTGGAAACACCATATATTTT
TRBJ1-1 . . TRBV11-1 CASSLDGENTEAFF TGTGCCAGCAGCTTAGACGGGGAGAACACTGAAGCTTTCTTT
TRBJ2-2 . TRBD2 TRBV7-9 CASSPPALAASGELFF TGTGCCAGCAGCCCACCTGCGCTAGCGGCCTCCGGGGAGCTGTTTTTT
TRBJ2-5 . . TRBV11-2 CASSLDVQARQETQYF TGTGCCAGCAGCTTAGATGTCCAGGCACGACAAGAGACCCAGTACTTC
TRBJ2-1 . TRBD2 TRBV7-9 CASSSRGGNYNEQFF TGTGCCAGCAGCTCCCGGGGGGGGAACTACAATGAGCAGTTCTTC
TRBJ2-7 . TRBD2 TRBV3-1/TRBV3-2 CASTPRPQGRDHYEQYF TGTGCCAGCACCCCAAGGCCCCAAGGGAGGGATCATTACGAGCAGTACTTC
TRBJ2-7 . TRBD1 TRBV13 CASSFALSGTGNEQYF TGTGCCAGCAGCTTTGCACTGTCCGGGACAGGGAACGAGCAGTACTTC
TRBJ1-3 . TRBD1 TRBV30 CAWTKGYGTEGNTIYF TGTGCCTGGACCAAAGGGTACGGGACAGAGGGAAACACCATATATTTT
TRBJ2-1 . . TRBV5-4 CASRQEPGRDEQFF TGTGCCAGCAGACAGGAACCTGGCAGGGATGAGCAGTTCTTC
TRBJ1-6 . . TRBV28 CASSGMRQHNSPLHF TGTGCCAGCAGTGGGATGAGACAGCATAATTCACCCCTCCACTTT
TRBJ1-5 . . TRBV27 CASSPSSSNQPQHF TGTGCCAGCAGCCCCTCGAGTAGCAATCAGCCCCAGCATTTT
TRBJ1-1 . . TRBV5-1 CASSLGGRRGSSEAFF TGCGCCAGCAGCTTGGGCGGACGCAGGGGCTCCTCTGAAGCTTTCTTT
TRBJ1-4 . . TRBV5-3 CARSLEQEGVANEKLFF TGTGCCAGAAGCTTGGAACAGGAAGGAGTGGCTAATGAAAAACTGTTTTTT
TRBJ1-2 . TRBD1 TRBV27 CASSLIPGGSGYTF TGTGCCAGCAGTTTAATTCCAGGGGGCAGTGGCTACACCTTC
TRBJ2-7 few TRBD1 TRBV29-1 CSVERNRGQQYF TGCAGCGTTGAACGTAACAGGGGTCAGCAGTACTTC
TRBJ2-1 . . TRBV20-1 CSASLGEEQFF TGCAGTGCTAGTCTTGGGGAGGAGCAGTTCTTC
TRBJ2-2 . TRBD2 TRBV11-2 CASSGGSGSAENTGELFF TGTGCCAGCAGCGGAGGGAGCGGGAGTGCCGAGAACACCGGGGAGCTGTTTTTT
TRBJ2-7 few TRBD2 TRBV28 CASRKAGVRYEQYF TGTGCCAGCAGAAAAGCGGGAGTCAGATACGAGCAGTACTTC
TRBJ1-5 . . TRBV19 CASAANQPQHF TGTGCCAGTGCGGCCAATCAGCCCCAGCATTTT
TRBJ2-7 . TRBD2 TRBV18 CASSPLAGIPYEQYF TGTGCCAGCTCACCGCTAGCGGGAATCCCCTACGAGCAGTACTTC
TRBJ1-1 . . TRBV6-5 CASSYEDGGATEAFF TGTGCCAGCAGTTACGAGGACGGGGGAGCCACTGAAGCTTTCTTT
TRBJ2-3 . . TRBV12-3/TRBV12-4 CASSLLSGDTQYF TGTGCCAGCAGTCTACTATCCGGAGATACGCAGTATTTT
TRBJ2-3 . TRBD2 TRBV19 CASQAGGTEGTQYF TGTGCCAGTCAAGCGGGAGGGACGGAAGGTACGCAGTATTTT
TRBJ1-5 once . TRBV21-1 CASSNAEPGQGGFRQPQHF TGTGCCAGCAGCAACGCGGAACCGGGACAGGGTGGCTTTCGTCAGCCCCAGCATTTT
TRBJ1-3 many . TRBV6-1 CASSDTDQGMGNTIYF TGTGCCAGCAGTGACACCGACCAGGGGATGGGAAACACCATATATTTT
TRBJ1-5 . . TRBV30 CAWSVMQSNQPQHF TGTGCCTGGAGTGTTATGCAGAGCAATCAGCCCCAGCATTTT
TRBJ2-5 . TRBD1 TRBV28 CASSLNRGVETQYF TGTGCCAGCAGTTTGAACAGGGGTGTGGAGACCCAGTACTTC
TRBJ2-7 . TRBD2 TRBV27 CASSLSSGSSYEQYF TGTGCCAGCAGTTTATCCAGCGGGAGCTCCTACGAGCAGTACTTC
TRBJ1-2 . TRBD1 TRBV5-4 CASSLAGDRTPYGYTF TGTGCCAGCAGCTTGGCCGGGGACAGGACGCCCTATGGCTACACCTTC
TRBJ1-5 . . TRBV19 CASSIQAGSNQPQHF TGTGCCAGTAGTATTCAAGCAGGGAGCAATCAGCCCCAGCATTTT
TRBJ2-5 . TRBD2 TRBV7-2 CASSLAGGEETQYF TGTGCCAGCAGCTTAGCGGGGGGGGAAGAGACCCAGTACTTC
TRBJ2-7 few TRBD2 TRBV27 CASSLSSSGRAYEQYF TGTGCCAGCAGTTTAAGCTCTAGCGGGAGGGCCTACGAGCAGTACTTC
TRBJ1-1 . . TRBV12-3/TRBV12-4 CASSPRGNTEAFF TGTGCCAGCAGTCCCAGGGGGAACACTGAAGCTTTCTTT
TRBJ1-2 . TRBD1 TRBV19 CASSPQGSDYGYTF TGTGCCAGTAGTCCACAGGGGTCGGACTATGGCTACACCTTC
TRBJ2-3 . TRBD1 TRBV27 CASSTPGGASEFTDTQYF TGTGCCAGCAGTACCCCAGGGGGCGCCTCAGAATTCACAGATACGCAGTATTTT
TRBJ1-1 once . TRBV21-1 CASSPRRGPFRGTEAFF TGTGCCAGCAGCCCTCGGCGGGGACCCTTTCGTGGCACTGAAGCTTTCTTT
TRBJ2-5 few . TRBV6-5 CASNSPSLRETQYF TGTGCCAGCAATTCACCGTCCCTTCGGGAGACCCAGTACTTC
TRBJ2-1 few TRBD1 TRBV10-3 CAISEEGQHPYNEQFF TGTGCCATCAGTGAGGAGGGACAGCACCCTTACAATGAGCAGTTCTTC
TRBJ1-5 . TRBD1 TRBV19 CASSNQDRTIQPQHF TGTGCCAGTAGTAACCAGGACAGGACTATACAGCCCCAGCATTTT
TRBJ2-1 . TRBD2 TRBV5-6 CASRFLAGRNEQFF TGTGCCAGCAGGTTCCTAGCGGGTCGCAATGAGCAGTTCTTC
TRBJ2-7 . . TRBV27 CASSLSGVSLGSYEQYF TGTGCCAGCAGTTTATCAGGGGTCTCCCTAGGCTCCTACGAGCAGTACTTC
TRBJ1-4 . . TRBV28 CASSFQTGEKLFF TGTGCCAGCAGTTTCCAAACAGGTGAAAAACTGTTTTTT
TRBJ1-1 . . TRBV27 CASSRNPGPGAEAFF TGTGCCAGCAGCCGAAATCCCGGGCCCGGGGCTGAAGCTTTCTTT
TRBJ1-1 few . TRBV28 CASHAGREAFF TGTGCCAGTCATGCAGGGCGTGAAGCTTTCTTT
TRBJ2-7 . . TRBV14 CASSQKQSGGGDEQYF TGTGCCAGCAGTCAGAAACAGTCCGGCGGCGGGGACGAGCAGTACTTC
TRBJ2-1 . TRBD1 TRBV6-1 CASSEDVGQGIRNEQFF TGTGCCAGCAGTGAAGATGTGGGACAGGGTATCCGCAATGAGCAGTTCTTC
TRBJ2-2 . TRBD1 TRBV7-6 CASSPRQGVNTGELFF TGTGCCAGCAGCCCAAGACAGGGGGTTAACACCGGGGAGCTGTTTTTT
TRBJ1-1 . . TRBV7-2 CASSSLWNTEAFF TGTGCCAGCAGCTCACTATGGAACACTGAAGCTTTCTTT
TRBJ2-1 . . TRBV19 CASITTSHNEQFF TGTGCCAGTATAACCACTAGCCACAATGAGCAGTTCTTC
TRBJ2-1 . . TRBV18 CASSPPSLNEQFF TGTGCCAGCTCACCACCTAGTCTCAATGAGCAGTTCTTC
TRBJ1-2 few . TRBV4-1 CASSQDFHSGNYGYTF TGCGCCAGCAGCCAAGATTTTCATTCGGGGAACTATGGCTACACCTTC